Given below is one TCR beta chain in context. Germline values: CDR1 MNHEY, CDR2 SMNVEV (reference sequence). This CDR3 has 13 residues. V shed 6 bases and J 6 bases; nucleotides not matched to a gene: 1. These data come from a study of blood T cell repertoires in COVID-19. Study information: Samples of COVID-19 (acute and convalescent) were obtained from the United States, Italy and Spain.

In the authors' workflow: For nucleated cells, counts were estimated from reference gene primer amplification. Clones were read by immunoSEQ multiplex PCR, and TCRdb kept only the in-frame ones, dropping some. The D gene and trimming were derived from the DNA, and the V and J assignments and clone size from that table. This sample has some 90,000 clones, with around nine tenths found just once. This receptor was identified in a woman in her forties or fifties in a cohort sampled during active COVID-19. V gene TRBV27 combines with J gene TRBJ1-6, with TRBD1 matching over 8 bases. The sequenced sample consisted of peripheral blood. For the CDR3, the DNA is TGTGCCAGCAGACAGGGGGTTAATTCACCCCTCCACTTT. Translated: CASRQGVNSPLHF.